This is a list of T cell receptor beta chains from one sample in a study of blood T cell repertoires in COVID-19. Libraries were prepared by immunoSEQ multiplex PCR; TCRdb keeps only in-frame clonotypes and omits some of them. The sample includes around 180,000 clones, about 82% of them seen just once. Source material: peripheral blood. The source is a man between 65 and 80 years old with active or convalescent COVID-19. CDR3s include the opening cysteine and the closing phenylalanine or tryptophan. A D gene is named only where the DNA matches it firmly. Rows may omit the clone size; those that give it use once, few, many or a size class.

v_gene	j_gene	abundance	d_gene	CDR3aa	CDR3nt
TRBV6-5	TRBJ1-3	few	NA	CASSYSPATSGNTIYF	TGTGCCAGCAGTTACAGTCCAGCGACCTCTGGAAACACCATATATTTT
TRBV2	TRBJ1-5	once	NA	CASSREGADQPQHF	TGTGCCAGCAGTAGAGAAGGGGCTGATCAGCCCCAGCATTTT
TRBV11-2	TRBJ1-2	few	NA	CASSFGQTIYYGYTF	TGTGCCAGCAGCTTCGGACAGACTATATATTATGGCTACACCTTC
TRBV5-1	TRBJ2-7	NA	NA	CASSLGSGGLGEQYF	TGCGCCAGCAGCTTGGGGTCCGGGGGATTGGGCGAGCAGTACTTC
TRBV18	TRBJ2-3	NA	TRBD1	CASSLDRGQNTQYF	TGTGCCAGCTCACTTGACAGGGGGCAAAATACGCAGTATTTT
TRBV12-3/TRBV12-4	TRBJ1-1	NA	NA	CASRDSNTEAFF	TGTGCCAGCAGGGACAGTAACACTGAAGCTTTCTTT
TRBV6-5	TRBJ2-1	NA	NA	CASSYSYYNEQFF	TGTGCCAGCAGTTACTCCTACTACAATGAGCAGTTCTTC
TRBV5-6	TRBJ1-4	once	NA	CASSLTAGLAEKLFF	TGTGCCAGCAGCTTAACGGCAGGGCTGGCTGAAAAACTGTTTTTT
TRBV7-2	TRBJ2-1	few	NA	CASSTRDTTNEQFF	TGTGCCAGCAGCACCCGGGACACAACCAATGAGCAGTTCTTC
TRBV15	TRBJ1-1	NA	NA	CATSRDWATNMNTEAFF	TGTGCCACCAGCAGAGATTGGGCAACCAACATGAACACTGAAGCTTTCTTT
TRBV6-6	TRBJ2-2	NA	TRBD1	CASSFFQGAGTGELFF	TGTGCCAGCAGTTTTTTCCAGGGGGCCGGCACCGGGGAGCTGTTTTTT
TRBV18	TRBJ1-1	NA	NA	CASSSVGTEAFF	TGTGCCAGCTCATCGGTCGGCACTGAAGCTTTCTTT
TRBV6-2/TRBV6-3	TRBJ2-3	NA	TRBD2	CASSRAGGTDTQYF	TGTGCCAGCAGCAGAGCGGGGGGGACAGATACGCAGTATTTT
TRBV2	TRBJ2-7	NA	TRBD2	CASSVGAGGLEQYF	TGTGCCAGCAGTGTCGGAGCGGGAGGTCTGGAGCAGTACTTC
TRBV15	TRBJ2-5	NA	NA	CATSRDHETQYF	TGTGCCACCAGCAGAGATCATGAGACCCAGTACTTC
TRBV6-1	TRBJ2-2	NA	TRBD1	CASSGELGQGKAGELFF	TGTGCCAGCAGTGGCGAGTTGGGACAGGGGAAAGCCGGGGAGCTGTTTTTT
TRBV18	TRBJ1-6	NA	NA	CASSPPGLGSSPLHF	TGTGCCAGCTCACCTCCAGGACTCGGGAGTTCACCCCTCCACTTT
TRBV2	TRBJ2-3	NA	TRBD1	CASSITQGADTQYF	TGTGCCAGCAGCATTACACAGGGGGCAGATACGCAGTATTTT
TRBV28	TRBJ1-1	NA	NA	CASNRGTGSETEAFF	TGTGCCAGCAACCGAGGCACAGGGTCTGAGACTGAAGCTTTCTTT
TRBV7-8	TRBJ2-4	NA	NA	CASSLTDTGLKNIQYF	TGTGCCAGCAGCTTAACGGACACAGGGCTCAAAAACATTCAGTACTTC
TRBV6-5	TRBJ2-5	NA	NA	CASSYRQGGETQYF	TGTGCCAGCAGTTACCGGCAGGGTGGCGAGACCCAGTACTTC
TRBV13	TRBJ2-1	NA	NA	CASSLAARNEQFF	TGTGCCAGCAGCTTAGCTGCTAGGAATGAGCAGTTCTTC
TRBV6-5	TRBJ1-6	NA	NA	CASSRQVELNSPLHF	TGTGCCAGCAGTCGACAGGTCGAACTAAATTCACCCCTCCACTTT
TRBV3-1/TRBV3-2	TRBJ1-2	few	TRBD1	CASSPGTGGNGYTF	TGTGCCAGCAGCCCAGGGACAGGGGGTAATGGCTACACCTTC